This T cell receptor (beta chain) was sequenced for a study of OX40 agonist ivuxolimab in advanced cancers. On the study more broadly: Patients received intravenous ivuxolimab every 2 weeks at 0.01 to 10 mg/kg. A partial response was reached by three patients: one with hepatocellular carcinoma and two with cutaneous melanoma.

Only in-frame clones appear in the TCRdb table, and some are missing; sequencing was by immunoSEQ multiplex PCR. The sample contains about 89,000 clones, 85% to 95% of which appear only once. Germline CDR1 reads SNHLY; CDR2 reads FYNNEI. The CDR3 runs to 15 residues. V was pared by 2 bases and J by 9 bases, with 6 bases of the junction left unmatched. The V call is TRBV2, the J call TRBJ2-1; TRBD2 agrees at 11 bases. This sample comprised CD4+ or CD8+ T cells sorted from blood, obtained in a trial of the OX40 agonist ivuxolimab. This clonotype was obtained from an adult with an advanced solid tumor such as melanoma, head and neck, liver or kidney cancer. This CDR3 reads CASSETASGRTEQFF. For the CDR3, the DNA is TGTGCCAGCAGTGAAACGGCTAGCGGGAGGACTGAGCAGTTCTTC. Together with reference TRBV2 and TRBJ2-1, the CDR3 gives the full variable domain: EPEVTQTPSHQVTQMGQEVILRCVPISNHLYFYWYRQILGQKVEFLVSFYNNEISEKSEIFDDQFSVERPDGSNFTLKIRSTKLEDSAMYFCASSETASGRTEQFFGPGTRLTVL.